Following are 22 T cell receptor beta chains from one sample sequenced in a study of T cells after yellow fever vaccination. TCRdb used MiXCR to reprocess the 5' RACE reads, holding one entry per CDR3 protein. The sample has about 360,000 distinct CDR3 sequences, 6.2% seen once. This specimen was PBMCs, taken 5 days after the yellow fever booster vaccination. These TCRs come from a man aged 25-40 years who received the YFV17D yellow fever vaccine.

The sample holds a few counts of this clonotype. The chain has TRBV20-1 and TRBJ2-1, with D possibly matching TRBD1 (5 bases). This CDR3 comprises 13 residues. With 3 bases removed from V and 4 bases from J, the gap between germline ends came to 10 bases. Germline V CDR1 and CDR2: DFQATT, SNEGSKA (reference sequence). CDR3 region: CSASYRNYNEQFF. The CDR3 region has the DNA TGCAGTGCTAGCTACAGGAATTACAATGAGCAGTTCTTC.

There are many counts of this clonotype. V is TRBV20-1 and J is TRBJ2-1; possibly TRBD2 for D (6 bases). Trimming removed 1 base from V and 0 bases from J, with 16 bases in between. Germline CDR1 is DFQATT and CDR2 is SNEGSKA (reference sequence). This CDR3 region has 17 residues. The CDR3 DNA sequence: TGCAGTGCTAGAGCATACTCTAGGGAGGCCTCCTACAATGAGCAGTTCTTC. It encodes CSARAYSREASYNEQFF.

This clonotype was recorded a few times. V gene TRBV20-1 combines with J gene TRBJ2-5; TRBD1 agrees at 8 bases. Germline CDR1 is DFQATT and CDR2 is SNEGSKA (reference sequence). The junction had 6 bases not matched to a gene; V was cut back by 2 bases and J by 4 bases. The CDR3 covers 14 residues. The CDR3 is CSARQGALVETQYF. The CDR3 coding sequence is TGCAGTGCTAGACAGGGGGCCTTGGTAGAGACCCAGTACTTC.

The CDR3 loop reads CASSYSYRDRVKGELFF. CDR3 in DNA: TGTGCCAGCAGTTACTCCTACCGGGACAGGGTGAAGGGGGAGCTGTTTTTT. This chain links TRBV6-5 with TRBJ2-2; 9 bases line up with TRBD1. V trimming: 0 bases; J trimming: 8 bases; junction bases outside the gene matches: 10. The germline CDR1 and CDR2 sequences are MNHEY and SVGAGI. This CDR3 has 17 amino acids.

Note on this clonotype: Lacking the conserved final phenylalanine or tryptophan, this CDR3 likely reflects a read error. The chain couples TRBV20-1 to TRBJ2-4, with 9 bases fitting TRBD1. The CDR3 runs to 15 residues. Per the germline V gene, CDR1 is DFQATT and CDR2 is SNEGSKA (reference sequence). Trimming took 0 bases from V and 8 from J; bases not matched to a gene: 8. The CDR3 is CSARDSGTGWDIQYL. The CDR3 nucleotides read TGCAGTGCTAGAGATTCCGGGACAGGGTGGGACATTCAGTACCTC.

This clonotype was detected ten times or more. The rearrangement joins TRBV5-1 to TRBJ2-1; D is ambiguous. CDR3 size: 15 residues. V was clipped by 0 bases and J by 0 bases, with 7 bases between them. Germline V gene lookup returns CDR1 SGHRS and CDR2 YFSETQ. The CDR3, as DNA: TGCGCCAGCAGCTTGGAGTTAGTCTCCTACAATGAGCAGTTCTTC. Amino acids: CASSLELVSYNEQFF.

This clonotype has just one count. This clone may be a read error of a much larger clone one base away. The chain carries TRBV20-1 and TRBJ1-1, with a possible D match to TRBD1 (5 bases). Germline CDR1 and CDR2: DFQATT and SNEGSKA (reference sequence). The CDR3 has 11 residues. CDR3 in amino acids: CSVSRGTEAYF. In nucleotides, the CDR3 is TGCAGTGTGTCTCGGGGCACTGAAGCTTACTTT.

The table lists this clonotype with a few counts. V gene TRBV20-1 combines with J gene TRBJ2-3, with TRBD1 as a possible D gene (6 bases). CDR1 and CDR2 (germline): DFQATT, SNEGSKA (reference sequence). Trimming pared 4 bases from V and 10 bases from J, leaving 12 bases between. This CDR3 comprises 11 residues. The CDR3 DNA sequence: TGCAGTGCTATCCGGGACACACCGCAGTATTTT. This gives the protein CSAIRDTPQYF.

This clonotype was counted many times. The chain links TRBV5-1 to TRBJ2-5, with D uncertain. This CDR3 has 13 amino acids. The germline V gene encodes CDR1 SGHRS and CDR2 YFSETQ. The V gene lost 3 bases and the J gene lost 5 bases, with 11 bases spanning the gap. Here the CDR3 reads CASSSTSFETQYF. In DNA form, the CDR3 reads TGCGCCAGCAGCTCCACCAGTTTTGAGACCCAGTACTTC. The full variable domain, completed using reference TRBV5-1 and TRBJ2-5, is KAGVTQTPRYLIKTRGQQVTLSCSPISGHRSVSWYQQTPGQGLQFLFEYFSETQRNKGNFPGRFSGRQFSNSRSEMNVSTLELGDSALYLCASSSTSFETQYFGPGTRLLVL.

The V and J genes are TRBV5-8 and TRBJ2-7; the match to TRBD2 covers 8 bases. V gave up 4 bases and J gave up 6 bases; unmatched junction bases: 6. The CDR3 consists of 13 residues. Germline V lookup: CDR1 SGHTS, CDR2 YDEGEE. The CDR3 nucleotides are TGTGCCAGCAGCCCTGGACTAGCATGCGAGCAGTACTTC. It encodes CASSPGLACEQYF.

In this sample, this clonotype turned up a few times. The CDR3 bases are TGCAGTGCTAAGGGACTAGCGGCCCCCTCACTAGTGGACGAGCAGTACTTC. Translating it yields CSAKGLAAPSLVDEQYF. V usage is TRBV20-1 and J usage is TRBJ2-7, with 11 bases matching TRBD2. The germline V gene encodes CDR1 DFQATT and CDR2 SNEGSKA (reference sequence). Unmatched junction bases numbered 16, after V lost 4 bases and J lost 5 bases. The CDR3 runs 17 residues.

This clonotype was counted ten times or more. This chain connects TRBV20-1 to TRBJ1-5; D is possibly TRBD1 (5 bases). Germline CDR1 DFQATT, CDR2 SNEGSKA (reference sequence). CDR3 length: 16 amino acids. V lost 0 bases to trimming and J lost 4 bases, with 16 bases between them. The CDR3 here is CSARDLTRGLNQPQHF. The CDR3 DNA is TGCAGTGCTAGAGATTTGACCCGGGGGTTAAATCAGCCCCAGCATTTT.

The table lists this clonotype with many counts. V is TRBV7-2 and J is TRBJ2-7; D might be TRBD1 (6 bases). The CDR3 loop spans 12 amino acids. Trimming pared 5 bases from V and 7 bases from J, leaving 12 bases between. Germline V lookup: CDR1 SGHTA, CDR2 FQGNSA. The CDR3 region is CASSPRGQEQYF. CDR3 DNA: TGTGCCAGCAGCCCCAGGGGCCAAGAGCAGTACTTC.

This clonotype occurred a few times. V and J are TRBV5-1 and TRBJ2-2, with 9 bases aligning to TRBD2. V gave up 3 bases and J gave up 4 bases; unmatched junction bases: 7. The CDR3 has 16 residues. Germline V gives CDR1 SGHRS, CDR2 YFSETQ. The CDR3 here is CASSSLAGPVTGELFF. In DNA, the CDR3 is TGCGCCAGCAGCTCCCTAGCGGGGCCTGTCACCGGGGAGCTGTTTTTT.

This clonotype was counted a few times. The chain recombines TRBV19 with TRBJ2-1, with 9 bases lining up with TRBD2. The germline gives CDR1 LNHDA, CDR2 SQIVND (reference sequence). V trimming: 3 bases; J trimming: 5 bases; junction bases outside the gene matches: 5. The CDR3 contains 15 residues. The CDR3: CASSIIAGVNNEQFF. The CDR3 bases are TGTGCCAGTAGTATTATAGCGGGAGTCAACAATGAGCAGTTCTTC. The full variable domain, with the rest looked up from reference TRBV19 and TRBJ2-1, is DGGITQSPKYLFRKEGQNVTLSCEQNLNHDAMYWYRQDPGQGLRLIYYSQIVNDFQKGDIAEGYSVSREKKESFPLTVTSAQKNPTAFYLCASSIIAGVNNEQFFGPGTRLTVL.

The chain carries TRBV29-1 and TRBJ2-7, with a weak D call TRBD2 (5 bases). The CDR3 is 17 residues long. The germline gives CDR1 SQVTM, CDR2 ANQGSEA. Trimming removed 0 bases at V and 4 bases at J, with 22 bases between. CDR3 protein: CSVEDPRVGGPGYEQYF. CDR3 sequence (DNA): TGCAGCGTTGAAGATCCGCGGGTTGGCGGTCCTGGGTACGAGCAGTACTTC.

This clonotype was seen ten or more times. CDR3 sequence (DNA): TGCAGCGTTGTAGCCCTCCGGGGGGACTACGAGCAGTACTTC. Protein product: CSVVALRGDYEQYF. V gene TRBV29-1 combines with J gene TRBJ2-7, with TRBD2 identical over 7 bases. The V gene end was trimmed by 4 bases and the J gene end by 3 bases; junction bases not matched to a gene: 9. CDR3 size: 14 residues. Germline-derived CDR1 and CDR2 are SQVTM and ANQGSEA.

V gene TRBV29-1 combines with J gene TRBJ2-7, with TRBD2 identical over 13 bases. There are 16 residues in the CDR3. Trimming removed 6 bases from V and 1 base from J; junction bases left unmatched: 9. CDR1 is SQVTM and CDR2 is ANQGSEA in the germline V gene. The CDR3 spells CSVKSGTSGTSYEQYF. The CDR3 coding sequence is TGCAGCGTGAAGTCCGGGACTAGCGGGACATCCTACGAGCAGTACTTC.

This clonotype was found many times. The chain has TRBV7-2 and TRBJ2-7, with 10 bases lining up with TRBD2. With V trimmed by 1 base and J by 6 bases, 6 bases remained unmatched. This CDR3 region has 15 residues. Per germline, CDR1 SGHTA and CDR2 FQGNSA. CDR3 amino acids: CASSLVPGLATEQYF. CDR3 coding DNA: TGTGCCAGCAGCTTAGTTCCGGGACTAGCGACCGAGCAGTACTTC.

V usage is TRBV29-1 and J usage is TRBJ2-5; D is unclear. Germline CDR1 is SQVTM and CDR2 is ANQGSEA. The CDR3 extends over 16 amino acids. Between the trimmed V and J ends, which lost 4 bases and 4 bases, there was a span of 22 bases. This chain's CDR3 is CSVGDLSRTPRETQYF. The CDR3 DNA is TGCAGCGTTGGGGATCTGTCCAGGACCCCACGAGAGACCCAGTACTTC.

V and J are TRBV27 and TRBJ2-3; D is perhaps TRBD1 or TRBD2 (5 bases each). The CDR3 loop spans 14 amino acids. Germline loops: CDR1 MNHEY, CDR2 SMNVEV (reference sequence). V was cut by 9 bases and J by 3 bases, with 16 bases left in between. The chain's CDR3 is CASTGARDTDTQYF. For the CDR3, the DNA is TGTGCCAGTACCGGGGCCAGGGATACAGATACGCAGTATTTT.

This clonotype showed up just a few times. The chain is built from TRBV5-1 and TRBJ2-1; D is undetermined. Germline CDR1 and CDR2: SGHRS and YFSETQ. This CDR3 has 15 residues. V lost 5 bases, J lost 2 bases, and 14 bases lay in between. The CDR3 DNA reads as TGCGCCAGCAGTGGGAACAGTCCCGCCTACAATGAGCAGTTCTTC. It is translated as CASSGNSPAYNEQFF. The variable domain in full, with the rest retrieved from reference TRBV5-1 and TRBJ2-1, is KAGVTQTPRYLIKTRGQQVTLSCSPISGHRSVSWYQQTPGQGLQFLFEYFSETQRNKGNFPGRFSGRQFSNSRSEMNVSTLELGDSALYLCASSGNSPAYNEQFFGPGTRLTVL.